This T cell receptor (beta chain) was identified in a study of CD8 T cells in Susac syndrome. Reverse transcription of roughly 0.5 to 1 ug RNA used random hexamers. One entry per CDR3 protein, called by TCRdb with MiXCR from the immunoSEQ multiplex PCR reads. The sample records approximately 160,000 distinct CDR3 sequences, roughly 93% being singletons. This CDR3 region has 16 residues. The junction had 8 bases not matched to a gene; V was cut back by 3 bases and J by 3 bases. The germline V gene has CDR1 SGDLS and CDR2 YYNGEE. The genes are TRBV9 and TRBJ2-5, with 10 bases matching TRBD2. The sequenced sample consisted of CD4+ T cells from PBMCs. The receptor was derived from a human donor in good health. The CDR3 sequence: CASSGTSGGGKETQYF. The CDR3 bases are TGTGCCAGCAGCGGAACAAGCGGGGGGGGAAAAGAGACCCAGTACTTC.